This T cell receptor beta chain was sequenced for a study of shared clonotypes between healthy human individuals. Here immunoSEQ multiplex PCR was the method, and the copy in TCRdb shows in-frame clones only, minus some. The sample records about 600,000 clones, more than 95% being singletons. The CDR3 is 12 amino acids. Germline CDR1 and CDR2: SQVTM and ANQGSEA. Worth noting for this clone: Its antigen remains unknown.

Study conclusions and caveats: Clonotypes which were not shared had lower generation probabilities than clonotypes that all four donors shared. The authors expected sequencing depth to affect clonotype sharing among donors.

This receptor was taken from a woman aged 25 to 45 in good health. This chain joins TRBV29-1 and TRBJ2-5, with D perhaps matching TRBD2 (6 bases). The tail of the sequence fits TRBJ2-7 better, so the J call may be wrong. Sequencing used naive CD4+ T cells sorted from blood. Regarding subset: CD45RA+ positively selected. The CDR3 sequence: CSVGDWSYEQYF. CDR3 sequence (DNA): TGCAGCGTTGGGGACTGGTCCTACGAGCAGTACTTC.